Each of the 25 T cell receptor beta chains below was sequenced from the same sample in a study of PD-1 blockade in classical Hodgkin lymphoma. Produced via immunoSEQ multiplex PCR; TCRdb's table is partial and in-frame only. The data hold about 110,000 clones, with about nine tenths observed a single time. Relapse was seen in all patients after autologous stem cell transplantation, and brentuximab vedotin exposure was variable. The sequenced sample was peripheral blood mononuclear cells (PBMCs), obtained before the second cycle of nivolumab. The receptors derive from a human donor with classical Hodgkin lymphoma.

The chain couples TRBV7-6 to TRBJ2-1; 8 positions agree with TRBD2. V trimming: 5 bases; J trimming: 7 bases; junction bases outside the gene matches: 19. From germline, CDR1 is SGHVS and CDR2 FNYEAQ. The CDR3 is 18 residues long. The CDR3 sequence is CASSRTITGAGDGNEQFF. The DNA of the CDR3 is TGTGCCAGCAGCCGAACAATTACGGGAGCGGGAGATGGGAATGAGCAGTTCTTC.

The gene calls are TRBV10-3 and TRBJ1-1; 7 bases align to TRBD1. With 0 bases clipped from V and 9 bases from J, the junction kept 4 bases outside the gene matches. The CDR3 has 13 amino acids. Per the germline V gene, CDR1 is ENHRY and CDR2 is SYGVKD. CDR3 DNA: TGTGCCATCAGTGAGTCAGGGGGCGGAAAAGCTTTCTTT. This codes for CAISESGGGKAFF.

The V call is TRBV25-1, the J call TRBJ1-1; weak D call: TRBD1 (5 bases). V lost 4 bases, J lost 0 bases, and 12 bases lay in between. This CDR3 has 15 amino acids. Germline V gives CDR1 MGHDK, CDR2 SYGVNS. As DNA, the CDR3 is TGTGCCAGCAGTGCTGCCGGGGCCGTGAACACTGAAGCTTTCTTT. Protein: CASSAAGAVNTEAFF.

V and J are TRBV7-9 and TRBJ1-2; possibly TRBD1 for D (5 bases). Germline V gives CDR1 SEHNR, CDR2 FQNEAQ (reference sequence). The ends were cut back, 4 bases at V and 2 bases at J, with 11 bases in the middle. The CDR3 runs 14 residues. CDR3 DNA: TGTGCCAGCAGCTCCGCGGGGGGGAACTATGGCTACACCTTC. Translated, it gives CASSSAGGNYGYTF.

This clone was counted once. The genes are TRBV5-6 and TRBJ1-4; the D gene is possibly TRBD1 (5 bases). CDR3 length: 15 residues. From germline, CDR1 is SGHDT and CDR2 YYEEEE. The V gene lost 3 bases and the J gene lost 5 bases, with 14 bases spanning the gap. Here the CDR3 reads CASSSQTALNEKLFF. The CDR3 DNA sequence: TGTGCCAGCAGCTCGCAGACAGCACTCAATGAAAAACTGTTTTTT.

The gene calls are TRBV2 and TRBJ2-2; D is perhaps TRBD1 (5 bases). Trimming took 1 base from V and 3 from J, leaving 18 bases between them. CDR3 length: 18 residues. Germline CDR1 reads SNHLY; CDR2 reads FYNNEI. The chain's CDR3 is CASSEDLFGARDTGELFF. CDR3 sequence (DNA): TGTGCCAGCAGTGAAGATCTGTTTGGGGCCCGTGACACCGGGGAGCTGTTTTTT.

The genes are TRBV18 and TRBJ2-5; 11 bases match TRBD2. The CDR3 has 17 residues. Germline V gives CDR1 KGHSH, CDR2 LQKENI. After removal of 3 bases from V and 2 bases from J, the junction contained 8 bases not matched to a gene. This CDR3 is CASSPTRLAGIQETQYF. CDR3 coding DNA: TGTGCCAGCTCACCGACCCGACTAGCGGGGATTCAAGAGACCCAGTACTTC.

The V and J genes are TRBV11-2 and TRBJ2-2; no definite D call. Trimming took 1 base from V and 4 from J, leaving 10 bases between them. Germline V gene lookup returns CDR1 SGHAT and CDR2 FQNNGV. The CDR3 consists of 15 residues. The chain's CDR3 is CASSLAGSGTGELFF. In DNA, the CDR3 is TGTGCCAGCAGCTTAGCCGGGTCGGGCACCGGGGAGCTGTTTTTT.

J is TRBJ2-3 and V is TRBV27; the D gene is possibly TRBD2 (5 bases). The CDR3 loop spans 17 amino acids. V lost 0 bases and J lost 2, with 15 bases in between. Per the germline V gene, CDR1 is MNHEY and CDR2 is SMNVEV (reference sequence). The CDR3 region has the DNA TGTGCCAGCAGTTTATCGGGTTCGGGGATAATCACAGATACGCAGTATTTT. This sequence encodes CASSLSGSGIITDTQYF.

The genes are TRBV7-8 and TRBJ1-1, with TRBD1 matching over 10 bases. This CDR3 is 16 amino acids long. CDR1 is SGHVS and CDR2 is FQNEAQ in the germline V gene. V dropped 3 bases and J dropped 0; count of bases not matched to a gene: 4. CDR3 sequence reads: CASSFGQGVMNTEAFF. The CDR3 nucleotides read TGTGCCAGCAGCTTTGGACAGGGGGTTATGAACACTGAAGCTTTCTTT.

V is TRBV28 and J is TRBJ2-7; 12 bases map to TRBD2. Trimming at V came to 6 bases and at J to 6 bases, leaving 9 bases not matched to a gene. Looked up from germline, CDR1 is MDHEN and CDR2 is SYDVKM. The CDR3 has 15 amino acids. CDR3 sequence: CASSHQTSGSFEQYF. The CDR3 DNA sequence: TGTGCCAGCAGCCACCAGACTAGCGGGAGTTTCGAGCAGTACTTC.

V gene TRBV5-4 combines with J gene TRBJ2-1, with D possibly TRBD2 on 6 matching bases. CDR3 size: 16 residues. The germline gives CDR1 SGHNT, CDR2 YYREEE (reference sequence). V gave up 0 bases and J gave up 1 base, with 11 bases separating them. The chain's CDR3 is CASSLVVGGSYNEQFF. CDR3 sequence (DNA): TGTGCCAGCAGCTTGGTAGTTGGGGGGTCCTACAATGAGCAGTTCTTC. The full variable domain, its missing parts supplied by reference TRBV5-4 and TRBJ2-1, is ETGVTQSPTHLIKTRGQQVTLRCSSQSGHNTVSWYQQALGQGPQFIFQYYREEENGRGNFPPRFSGLQFPNYSSELNVNALELDDSALYLCASSLVVGGSYNEQFFGPGTRLTVL.

The V and J genes are TRBV4-1 and TRBJ2-3, with D perhaps TRBD1 or TRBD2 (5 bases each). Germline lookup yields CDR1 MGHRA and CDR2 YSYEKL. The CDR3 is 19 amino acids. The V gene lost 0 bases and the J gene lost 0 bases, with 19 bases spanning the gap. In DNA form, the CDR3 reads TGCGCCAGCAGCCAAGAGGGGTTTCGGGGACGTACAAGCACAGATACGCAGTATTTT. This codes for CASSQEGFRGRTSTDTQYF.

The chain has TRBV7-9 and TRBJ2-5, with D possibly TRBD2 on 5 matching bases. Trimming took 3 bases from V and 2 from J, leaving 16 bases between them. The length of the CDR3 is 16 residues. Germline V gene sequence: CDR1 SEHNR, CDR2 FQNEAQ (reference sequence). The CDR3 sequence: CASSFGMVEYQETQYF. CDR3 sequence (DNA): TGTGCCAGCAGCTTCGGGATGGTTGAATATCAAGAGACCCAGTACTTC.

The chain uses TRBV6-5 and TRBJ2-7; D ambiguous. Looked up from germline, CDR1 is MNHEY and CDR2 is SVGAGI. This CDR3 has 12 amino acids. V dropped 3 bases and J dropped 6 bases, with 9 bases sitting between them. The CDR3 region has the DNA TGTGCCAGCAGTTATATAGGCGGCGAGCAGTACTTC. It specifies CASSYIGGEQYF.

The V gene is TRBV6-6, the J gene TRBJ1-4, with 8 bases aligning to TRBD1. The CDR3 has 16 residues. Germline trimming cut 0 bases from V and 13 bases from J; bases unmatched to any gene: 13. Germline V gene sequence: CDR1 MNHNY, CDR2 SVGAGI (reference sequence). As DNA, the CDR3 is TGTGCCAGCAGTTACTCCGACAGGGGCGGTGGGATAACACTGTTTTTT. This encodes CASSYSDRGGGITLFF.

This clone was seen once. This rearrangement joins TRBV7-2 to TRBJ2-7, with TRBD1 identical over 10 bases. V was clipped by 5 bases and J by 6 bases; unmatched bases: 4. The CDR3 is made up of 13 amino acids. CDR1 is SGHTA, CDR2 FQGNSA, per germline. For the CDR3, the DNA is TGTGCCAGCAGCAGGGACAGGGGAGGCGAGCAGTACTTC. Its translation: CASSRDRGGEQYF.

The CDR3 bases are TGTGCCAGCAGCCCCTGGGGGGCTGCCTACGAGCAGTACTTC. It is translated as CASSPWGAAYEQYF. J is TRBJ2-7 and V is TRBV11-2; D is perhaps TRBD1 or TRBD2 (6 bases each). The CDR3 runs to 14 residues. V lost 5 bases, J lost 2 bases, and 13 bases lay in between. Germline V gene data show CDR1 as SGHAT and CDR2 as FQNNGV.

The chain employs TRBV5-4 and TRBJ2-1; TRBD1 agrees at 7 bases. Trimming took 2 bases from V and 6 from J; bases not matched to a gene: 8. Germline CDR1 is SGHNT and CDR2 is YYREEE (reference sequence). CDR3 length equals 15 residues. CDR3 nucleotides: TGTGCCAGCAGCTTTCGACAGGGCGTGGGCAATGAGCAGTTCTTC. The encoded protein is CASSFRQGVGNEQFF.

This clone was observed a handful of times. J is TRBJ1-1 and V is TRBV6-6; maybe TRBD1 (6 bases). V was cut by 5 bases and J by 5 bases, with 12 bases left in between. The length of the CDR3 is 13 residues. The germline V gene encodes CDR1 MNHNY and CDR2 SVGAGI (reference sequence). CDR3 residues: CASSRVGGTEAFF. For the CDR3, the DNA is TGTGCCAGCAGTCGCGTAGGGGGGACTGAAGCTTTCTTT.

The chain uses TRBV6-5 and TRBJ1-5; D ambiguous. This CDR3 region has 15 residues. The germline V and J ends were trimmed by 6 bases and 2 bases, with 14 bases remaining between them. Germline-derived CDR1 and CDR2 are MNHEY and SVGAGI. CDR3 nucleotide sequence: TGTGCCAGCAGCCCCGGAACCGGAGGCAATCAGCCCCAGCATTTT. Its protein is CASSPGTGGNQPQHF.

This clone has at least ten counts. The V and J genes are TRBV6-1 and TRBJ2-2; 7 bases match TRBD1. This CDR3 contains 15 residues. Trimming cost V 6 bases and J 3 bases; bases outside gene matches: 7. In germline, CDR1 is MNHNS, CDR2 SASEGT. The CDR3 loop reads CASRGTERDTGELFF. The CDR3, as DNA: TGTGCCAGCAGGGGGACAGAGAGGGACACCGGGGAGCTGTTTTTT.

The genes are TRBV19 and TRBJ2-1; 9 positions agree with TRBD2. Trimming removed 1 base from V and 7 bases from J; junction bases left unmatched: 5. Germline V gives CDR1 LNHDA, CDR2 SQIVND (reference sequence). There are 15 residues in the CDR3. The CDR3, as DNA: TGTGCCAGTAGTATAGGGGGACTAGCTTTAAATGAGCAGTTCTTC. Translating gives CASSIGGLALNEQFF.

Only one count was recorded for this clone. The V call is TRBV28, the J call TRBJ2-7; 9 bases are a match to TRBD1. CDR1 and CDR2 (germline): MDHEN, SYDVKM. The CDR3 runs to 15 residues. Losses at the gene ends were 7 bases for V and 7 bases for J; bases not matched to a gene: 14. The CDR3 region is CASNSWGTGIGEQYF. In nucleotides, the CDR3 is TGTGCCAGCAACAGTTGGGGGACAGGGATCGGGGAGCAGTACTTC.

The J gene is TRBJ2-5, the V gene TRBV25-1; the match to TRBD1 covers 11 bases. The trim removed 5 bases at V and 2 bases at J, leaving 4 bases unmatched. This CDR3 has 15 residues. The germline CDR1 and CDR2 sequences are MGHDK and SYGVNS. The DNA for the CDR3 is TGTGCCAGCAGTATGGGACAGGGGGTACAAGAGACCCAGTACTTC. Protein: CASSMGQGVQETQYF.